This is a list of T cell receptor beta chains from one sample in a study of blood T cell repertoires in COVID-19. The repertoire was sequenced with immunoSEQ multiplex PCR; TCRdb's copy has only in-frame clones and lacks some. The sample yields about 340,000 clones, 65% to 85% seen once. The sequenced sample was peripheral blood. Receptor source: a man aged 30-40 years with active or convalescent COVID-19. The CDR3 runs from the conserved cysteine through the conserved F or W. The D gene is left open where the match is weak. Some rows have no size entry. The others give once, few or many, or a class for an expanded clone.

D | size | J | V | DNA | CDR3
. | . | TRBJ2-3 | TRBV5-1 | TGCGCCAGCGGGGGGAACGGGGACACAGATACGCAGTATTTT | CASGGNGDTDTQYF
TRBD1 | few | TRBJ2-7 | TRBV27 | TGTGCCAGCATCTGGGGGACAGGGAGGGCCTACGAGCAGTACTTC | CASIWGTGRAYEQYF
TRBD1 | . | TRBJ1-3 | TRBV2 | TGTGCCAGTAAAAGCGACAGGGTTTACTCTGGAAACACCATATATTTT | CASKSDRVYSGNTIYF
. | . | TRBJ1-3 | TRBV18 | TGTGCCAGCTCCAAGGGGACATCCCATTCCTCTGGAAACACCATATATTTT | CASSKGTSHSSGNTIYF
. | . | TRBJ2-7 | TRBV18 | TGTGCCAGCGGGGAGGAGCGGGACGAGCAGTACTTC | CASGEERDEQYF
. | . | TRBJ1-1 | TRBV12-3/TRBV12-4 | TGTGCCAGCGGGAAAATGGGGGGCACTGAAGCTTTCTTT | CASGKMGGTEAFF
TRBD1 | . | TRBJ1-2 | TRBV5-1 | TGCGCCAGCAGCCAGCTTCAGGGGGCAGACTATGGCTACACCTTC | CASSQLQGADYGYTF
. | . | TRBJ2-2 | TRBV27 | TGTGCCAGCAGTTTTTTGGGGGCCAACACCGGGGAGCTGTTTTTT | CASSFLGANTGELFF
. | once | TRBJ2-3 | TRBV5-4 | TGTGCCAGCAGCTCCCCTTTCTACACAGATACGCAGTATTTT | CASSSPFYTDTQYF
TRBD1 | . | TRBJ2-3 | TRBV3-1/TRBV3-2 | TGTGCCAGCAGCCCTGGACAGGCCCTGATGTATTTT | CASSPGQALMYF
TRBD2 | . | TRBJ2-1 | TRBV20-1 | TGCAGTGCTAGTAGTGGAGCGGGAGGGTCTTCCTACAATGAGCAGTTCTTC | CSASSGAGGSSYNEQFF
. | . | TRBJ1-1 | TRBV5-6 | TGTGCCAGCAGCTTCGGAGAGAACACTGAAGCTTTCTTT | CASSFGENTEAFF
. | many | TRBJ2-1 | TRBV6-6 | TGTGCCAGCAGTTCCATCCACAGGGGGGGCAATGAGCAGTTCTTC | CASSSIHRGGNEQFF
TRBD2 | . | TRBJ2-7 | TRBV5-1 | TGCGCCAGCAGCTTCGGACTAGCGGGGGGGTCCGAGCAGTACTTC | CASSFGLAGGSEQYF
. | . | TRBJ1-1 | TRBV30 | TGTGCCTGGAGTCGGTCAGCGGGCAACACTGAAGCTTTCTTT | CAWSRSAGNTEAFF
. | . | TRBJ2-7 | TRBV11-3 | TGTGCCAGCAGCTTAGCCCACTCGGGGGGCTGGCGAAGCTACGAGCAGTACTTC | CASSLAHSGGWRSYEQYF
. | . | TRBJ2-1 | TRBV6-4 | TGTGCCAGCAGTGACGAGGGCCAAGCGAATGAGCAGTTCTTC | CASSDEGQANEQFF
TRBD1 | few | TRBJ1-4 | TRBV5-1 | TGCGCCAGCAGCCAGGGGACAGGGGTTACAACTAATGAAAAACTGTTTTTT | CASSQGTGVTTNEKLFF
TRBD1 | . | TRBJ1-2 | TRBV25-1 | TGTGCCAGCAGTGAATATCTAGGGGGCGGCTATGGCTACACCTTC | CASSEYLGGGYGYTF
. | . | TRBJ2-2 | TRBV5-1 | TGCGCCAGCAGCCCGGGGGACGGGTCCGGGGAGCTGTTTTTT | CASSPGDGSGELFF
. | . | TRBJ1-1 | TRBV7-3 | TGTGCCAGCAGCTTAAAGGCCGACAGCATGAACACTGAAGCTTTCTTT | CASSLKADSMNTEAFF
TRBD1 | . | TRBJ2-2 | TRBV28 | TGTGCCAGCAGTTTGGACAGGGCGAACACCGGGGAGCTGTTTTTT | CASSLDRANTGELFF
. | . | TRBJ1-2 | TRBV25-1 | TGTGCCAGCAGTGTTCAAACAGGGGGCTACACCTTC | CASSVQTGGYTF
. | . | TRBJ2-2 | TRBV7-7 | TGTGCCAGCAGCGCCGACAGGATGTCCTATCCGAACACCGGGGAGCTGTTTTTT | CASSADRMSYPNTGELFF
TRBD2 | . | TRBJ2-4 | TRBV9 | TGTGCCAGCAGCGGTAGCGGGAGTTGGGACATTCAGTACTTC | CASSGSGSWDIQYF
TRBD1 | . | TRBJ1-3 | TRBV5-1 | TGCGCCAGCAGCTTGGAGGGACAGGGTGGTGGAAACACCATATATTTT | CASSLEGQGGGNTIYF
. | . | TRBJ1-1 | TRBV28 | TGTGCCAGCAGGGGCACTTGGGGCGAAGCTTTCTTT | CASRGTWGEAFF
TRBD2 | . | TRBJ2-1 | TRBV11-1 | TGTGCCAGCAGCCCCGGGACTAGCATCGATGAGCAGTTCTTC | CASSPGTSIDEQFF
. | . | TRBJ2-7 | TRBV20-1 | TGCAGTGGGGGCTCCCCCTACGAGCAGTACTTC | CSGGSPYEQYF
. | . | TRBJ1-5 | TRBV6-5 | TGTGCCAGCAGTTCAGAGGGATATAGCAATCAGCCCCAGCATTTT | CASSSEGYSNQPQHF
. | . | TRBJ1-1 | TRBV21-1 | TGTGCCAGCAGCAAAGGGCGGGCAGAAAGTAACACTGAAGCTTTCTTT | CASSKGRAESNTEAFF
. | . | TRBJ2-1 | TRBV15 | TGTGCCACCAGCAGCCATGGGCCATACAATGAGCAGTTCTTC | CATSSHGPYNEQFF
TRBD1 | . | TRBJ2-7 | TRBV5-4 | TGTGCCAGCAGCTTGGGGGGGACAGTAGGAGAGCAGTACTTC | CASSLGGTVGEQYF
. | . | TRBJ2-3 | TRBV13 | TGTGCCAGCGGGAGGGGGGGCAGAGATACGCAGTATTTT | CASGRGGRDTQYF
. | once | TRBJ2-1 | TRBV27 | TGTGCCAGCAGTTTATCACGGGTGGTCAATGAGCAGTTCTTC | CASSLSRVVNEQFF
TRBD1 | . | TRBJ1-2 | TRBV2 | TGTGCCAGCAGGGCAGGACAGGGACCCTATGGCTACACCTTC | CASRAGQGPYGYTF
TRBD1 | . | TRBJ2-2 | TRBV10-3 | TGTGCCATCAGTGAGTCAGGGACAGGGTTCGCCGGGGAGCTGTTTTTT | CAISESGTGFAGELFF
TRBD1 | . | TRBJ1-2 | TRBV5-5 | TGTGCCAGCAGTTGGGGGGACAGTAACTATGGCTACACCTTC | CASSWGDSNYGYTF
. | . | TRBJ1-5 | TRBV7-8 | TGTGCCAGCAGCTTAAGTTTCCAGGGGCAGCCCCAGCATTTT | CASSLSFQGQPQHF
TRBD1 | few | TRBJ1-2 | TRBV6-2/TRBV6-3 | TGTGCCAGCAGTCCGACCTTAACAGGGGACGATGGCTACACCTTC | CASSPTLTGDDGYTF
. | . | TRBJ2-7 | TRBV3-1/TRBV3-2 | TGTGCCAGCAGCCAAGATAGTAGGGGGTACGAGCAGTACTTC | CASSQDSRGYEQYF
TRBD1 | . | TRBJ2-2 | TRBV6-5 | TGTGCCAGCGGGGGGGACAGGGTAACCGGGGAGCTGTTTTTT | CASGGDRVTGELFF
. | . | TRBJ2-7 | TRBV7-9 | TGTGCCAGCAGCTTAGCGCTAATACACTATACCTACGAGCAGTACTTC | CASSLALIHYTYEQYF
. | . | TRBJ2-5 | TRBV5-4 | TGTGCCAGCAGCTTGAGGGGAGCGGGCGAGACCCAGTACTTC | CASSLRGAGETQYF
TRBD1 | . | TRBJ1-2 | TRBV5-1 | TGCGCCAGCAGCCCCTCAGTGGGACAGGGGAACTATGGCTACACCTTC | CASSPSVGQGNYGYTF
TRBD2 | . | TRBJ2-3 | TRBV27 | TGTGCCAGCAGAATAGGACTAGCGGGGGGGACAGGGTCAGATACGCAGTATTTT | CASRIGLAGGTGSDTQYF